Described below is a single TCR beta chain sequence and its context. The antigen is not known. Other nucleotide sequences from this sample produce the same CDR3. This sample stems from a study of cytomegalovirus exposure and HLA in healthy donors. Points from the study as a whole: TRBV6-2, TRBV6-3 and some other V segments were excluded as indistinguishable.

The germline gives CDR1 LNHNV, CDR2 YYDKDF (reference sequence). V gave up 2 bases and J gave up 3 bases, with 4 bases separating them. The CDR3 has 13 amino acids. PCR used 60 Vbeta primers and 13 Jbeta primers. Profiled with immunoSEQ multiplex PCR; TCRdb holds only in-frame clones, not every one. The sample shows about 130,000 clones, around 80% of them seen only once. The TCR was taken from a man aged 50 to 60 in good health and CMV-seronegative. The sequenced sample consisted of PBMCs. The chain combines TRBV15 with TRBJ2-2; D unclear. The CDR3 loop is CATSRQYTGELFF. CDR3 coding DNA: TGTGCCACCAGCAGACAGTACACCGGGGAGCTGTTTTTT.